This TCR beta chain stems from a study of T-cell reconstitution after alpha-beta-depleted transplantation in children. V was pared by 1 base and J by 8 bases, with 17 bases between. Germline values: CDR1 DFQATT, CDR2 SNEGSKA (reference sequence). The CDR3 is 15 amino acids. Preparation of the TCRbeta library involved a method that used unique molecular identifiers. From the PCR reads, TCRdb called clonotypes with MiXCR, one entry per CDR3 protein. The table records some 200,000 distinct CDR3 sequences, approximately 9.9% of them present only once. The sample consisted of PBMCs from the stem cell graft donor, taken from the stem cell graft. V and J are TRBV20-1 and TRBJ1-4; TRBD1 is a possible D gene (5 bases). The receptor's source is a human donor who donated a stem cell graft to a child with SCID. CDR3 DNA sequence: TGCAGTGCTAGAGCATTGGGGGATATTCGGGAAAAACTGTTTTTT. The encoded protein is CSARALGDIREKLFF.